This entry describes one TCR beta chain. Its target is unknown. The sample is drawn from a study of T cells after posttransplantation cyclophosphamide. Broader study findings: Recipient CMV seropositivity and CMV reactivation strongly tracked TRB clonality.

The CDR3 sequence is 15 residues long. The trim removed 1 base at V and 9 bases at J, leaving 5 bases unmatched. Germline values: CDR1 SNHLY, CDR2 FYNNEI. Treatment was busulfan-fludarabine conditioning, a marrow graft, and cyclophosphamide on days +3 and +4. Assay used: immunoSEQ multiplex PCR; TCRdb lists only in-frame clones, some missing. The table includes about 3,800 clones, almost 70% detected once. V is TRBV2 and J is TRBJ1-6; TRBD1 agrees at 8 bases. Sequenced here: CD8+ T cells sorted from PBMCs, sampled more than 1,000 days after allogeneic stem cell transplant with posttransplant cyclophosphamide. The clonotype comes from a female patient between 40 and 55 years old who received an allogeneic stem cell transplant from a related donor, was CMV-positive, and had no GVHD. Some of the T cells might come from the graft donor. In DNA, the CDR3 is TGTGCCAGCAGTGAAGGATCCGGGACAGGTTCACCCCTCCACTTT. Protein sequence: CASSEGSGTGSPLHF.